The present entry profiles one T cell receptor (beta chain) with its context. What it recognizes is unknown. The sample originates from a study of cytomegalovirus exposure and HLA in healthy donors. Study-wide findings and caveats: CMV antigen specificity of three CMV-associated chains was confirmed in vitro. Later genetic work tied a missense DCLRE1C variant to beta-chain V and J trimming. Exclusion applied to some V segments, including TRBV6-2 and TRBV6-3, as they were indistinguishable. The authors enumerated over 150 TCR beta chains as linked to cytomegalovirus.

Researchers ran the PCR with 60 Vbeta and 13 Jbeta primers. Clones were read by immunoSEQ multiplex PCR, and TCRdb kept only the in-frame ones, dropping some. The table lists approximately 110,000 clones, under 70% of them singletons. Trimming cost V 6 bases and J 2 bases, with 13 bases left between them. The CDR3 length is 14 residues. Germline V gene sequence: CDR1 MNHNY, CDR2 SVGAGI (reference sequence). This TCR was recovered from a man between 18 and 29 years old in good health and CMV-seropositive. The chain combines TRBV6-6 with TRBJ1-2; tentative D call: TRBD1 (5 bases). The sequenced material came from PBMCs. CDR3 amino acids: CASRSDRQNYGYTF. The CDR3 DNA is TGTGCCAGCAGATCCGACCGACAGAACTATGGCTACACCTTC.